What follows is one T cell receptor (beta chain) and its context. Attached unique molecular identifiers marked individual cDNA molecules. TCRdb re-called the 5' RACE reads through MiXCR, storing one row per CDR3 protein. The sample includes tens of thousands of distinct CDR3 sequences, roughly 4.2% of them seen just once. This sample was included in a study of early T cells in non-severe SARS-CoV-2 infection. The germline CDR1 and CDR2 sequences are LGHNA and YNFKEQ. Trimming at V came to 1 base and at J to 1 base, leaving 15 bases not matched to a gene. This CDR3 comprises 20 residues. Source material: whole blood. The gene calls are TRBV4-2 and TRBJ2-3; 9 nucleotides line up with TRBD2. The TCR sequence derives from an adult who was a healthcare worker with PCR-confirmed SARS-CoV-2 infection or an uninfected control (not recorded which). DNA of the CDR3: TGTGCCAGCAGCCAAGTTCCCCTGGGGCGGGGGGGCCGTGGCACAGATACGCAGTATTTT. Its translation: CASSQVPLGRGGRGTDTQYF.